These 30 T cell receptor beta chains were all obtained from the same sample, sequenced in a study of control samples from healthy donors and cancer patients. The protocol was immunoSEQ multiplex PCR, while the TCRdb copy is restricted to in-frame clones and leaves out a portion. The table lists roughly 45,000 clones, about 86% of them singletons. What was sequenced was PBMCs. All receptors derive from a woman aged 50 to 65 with lung cancer.

A note on this clone: Different DNA sequences within this sample yield the same CDR3. The V gene is TRBV2, the J gene TRBJ1-2, with TRBD1 as a possible D gene (5 bases). In germline, CDR1 is SNHLY, CDR2 FYNNEI. This CDR3 has 13 amino acids. V was cut by 0 bases and J by 7 bases, with 9 bases left in between. The CDR3 coding sequence is TGTGCCAGCAGTGAAGCGAGGGGATCTGGCTACACCTTC. Residues: CASSEARGSGYTF.

The chain uses TRBV29-1 and TRBJ1-2, with TRBD1 matching over 7 bases. Looked up from germline, CDR1 is SQVTM and CDR2 is ANQGSEA. Trimming removed 3 bases from V and 3 bases from J; junction bases left unmatched: 7. This CDR3 is 14 amino acids long. For the CDR3, the DNA is TGCAGCGTTGATGGGACAGCCTTCGACTATGGCTACACCTTC. Translated, it gives CSVDGTAFDYGYTF. The whole variable domain, filled in from reference TRBV29-1 and TRBJ1-2, reads SAVISQKPSRDICQRGTSLTIQCQVDSQVTMMFWYRQQPGQSLTLIATANQGSEATYESGFVIDKFPISRPNLTFSTLTVSNMSPEDSSIYLCSVDGTAFDYGYTFGSGTRLTVV.

The V and J genes are TRBV30 and TRBJ1-3; D is unresolved. V lost 0 bases and J 0 bases, leaving 9 bases between the germline ends. The CDR3 is made up of 15 amino acids. Germline assignment: CDR1 GTSNPN and CDR2 SVGIG (reference sequence). The CDR3 bases are TGTGCCTGGAGTGTACAGCTTCTCTCTGGAAACACCATATATTTT. Translated, it gives CAWSVQLLSGNTIYF.

The rearrangement links TRBV18 to TRBJ1-3; TRBD1 matches 8 bases. V dropped 4 bases and J dropped 2; count of bases not matched to a gene: 13. The CDR3 is 18 amino acids. Germline V lookup: CDR1 KGHSH, CDR2 LQKENI. The CDR3 DNA reads as TGTGCCAGCTCACTTACGCCCGGCGGACAGGGTGCTGGAAACACCATATATTTT. Translation: CASSLTPGGQGAGNTIYF.

The chain joins TRBV28 to TRBJ1-1; D ambiguous. The germline V and J ends were trimmed by 9 bases and 1 base, with 6 bases remaining between them. CDR3 size: 11 residues. Germline values: CDR1 MDHEN, CDR2 SYDVKM. DNA of the CDR3: TGTGCCAGTAAGGAGAACACTGAAGCTTTCTTT. As protein: CASKENTEAFF. The whole variable domain, filled in from reference TRBV28 and TRBJ1-1, reads DVKVTQSSRYLVKRTGEKVFLECVQDMDHENMFWYRQDPGLGLRLIYFSYDVKMKEKGDIPEGYSVSREKKERFSLILESASTNQTSMYLCASKENTEAFFGQGTRLTVV.

This chain links TRBV5-1 with TRBJ1-5; D is uncertain. The germline gives CDR1 SGHRS, CDR2 YFSETQ. The CDR3 consists of 15 residues. V was shortened by 0 bases and J by 0 bases, with 7 bases between the two germline ends. CDR3 sequence: CASSLEGNSNQPQHF. In DNA form, the CDR3 reads TGCGCCAGCAGCTTGGAAGGAAATAGCAATCAGCCCCAGCATTTT.

The rearrangement links TRBV2 to TRBJ2-2, with a tentative D call TRBD1 (6 bases). V was trimmed by 7 bases and J by 3 bases, leaving 18 bases between them. The V gene's germline CDR1 is SNHLY and CDR2 FYNNEI. The CDR3 is made up of 16 amino acids. CDR3 protein: CASTLQGSFHTGELFF. The CDR3 bases are TGTGCCAGCACCCTACAGGGATCTTTCCACACCGGGGAGCTGTTTTTT.

V usage is TRBV4-1 and J usage is TRBJ2-5; perhaps D is TRBD1 or TRBD2 (5 bases each). This CDR3 comprises 16 residues. The V end lost 1 base, the J end lost 4 bases, and 16 bases lay between the germline ends. Germline assignment: CDR1 MGHRA and CDR2 YSYEKL. Here the CDR3 reads CASSQVGTPRGETQYF. CDR3 coding DNA: TGCGCCAGCAGCCAAGTCGGGACCCCAAGGGGAGAGACCCAGTACTTC.

This chain links TRBV7-2 with TRBJ1-3; maybe TRBD1 (5 bases). In germline, CDR1 is SGHTA, CDR2 FQGNSA. The CDR3 length is 17 residues. Trimming removed 3 bases at V and 0 bases at J, with 15 bases between. The CDR3 loop is CASSFGGSTTSGNTIYF. CDR3 bases: TGTGCCAGCAGCTTTGGGGGGTCTACCACCTCTGGAAACACCATATATTTT.

The J gene is TRBJ2-7, the V gene TRBV3-1 (or the pseudogene TRBV3-2); 9 nucleotides align to TRBD1. This CDR3 has 14 residues. The ends lost 4 bases at V and 3 bases at J; junction bases unmatched: 4. Germline CDR1 reads LGHDT; CDR2 reads YNNKEL (reference sequence). DNA of the CDR3: TGTGCCAGCAGCCCTGGACAGGGGAGCTACGAGCAGTACTTC. Its protein is CASSPGQGSYEQYF.

The chain joins TRBV27 to TRBJ1-6; D may be TRBD1 (5 bases). There are 16 residues in the CDR3. The V end was cut by 2 bases, the J end by 0 bases, with 8 bases between. Per the germline V gene, CDR1 is MNHEY and CDR2 is SMNVEV (reference sequence). CDR3 loop: CASSLPRDSYNSPLHF. The CDR3 coding sequence is TGTGCCAGCAGTTTACCCAGGGACTCCTATAATTCACCCCTCCACTTT.

This chain links TRBV9 with TRBJ1-2; the match to TRBD1 covers 12 bases. Germline CDR1 reads SGDLS; CDR2 reads YYNGEE. Losses at the gene ends were 2 bases for V and 9 bases for J; bases not matched to a gene: 5. The CDR3 runs to 14 residues. The CDR3 nucleotides read TGTGCCAGCAGCGTCGGGACAGGGGGCGGGAGCTACACCTTC. This sequence encodes CASSVGTGGGSYTF.

V gene TRBV28 combines with J gene TRBJ1-6, with D possibly being TRBD1 (5 bases). This CDR3 contains 13 residues. From germline, CDR1 is MDHEN and CDR2 SYDVKM. V was trimmed by 5 bases and J by 9 bases, leaving 11 bases between them. CDR3 nucleotide sequence: TGTGCCAGCAGTACCCAGGGTAGTTCACCCCTCCACTTT. It translates to CASSTQGSSPLHF.

This chain links TRBV28 with TRBJ2-3; 11 bases fit TRBD2. CDR1 MDHEN and CDR2 SYDVKM come from the germline V gene. CDR3 length: 15 amino acids. Trimming at V came to 4 bases and at J to 4 bases, leaving 4 bases not matched to a gene. The CDR3 loop reads CASSSLAGGADTQYF. The CDR3 DNA is TGTGCCAGCAGTTCGCTAGCGGGGGGAGCAGATACGCAGTATTTT. The full variable domain, in which reference TRBV28 and TRBJ2-3 provide the parts outside the CDR3, is DVKVTQSSRYLVKRTGEKVFLECVQDMDHENMFWYRQDPGLGLRLIYFSYDVKMKEKGDIPEGYSVSREKKERFSLILESASTNQTSMYLCASSSLAGGADTQYFGPGTRLTVL.

The chain combines TRBV15 with TRBJ1-2, with D perhaps matching TRBD1 (5 bases). The CDR3 has 15 amino acids. With 0 bases removed from V and 0 bases from J, the gap between germline ends came to 8 bases. Germline V lookup: CDR1 LNHNV, CDR2 YYDKDF (reference sequence). CDR3 amino acids: CATSRDTGANYGYTF. The CDR3 bases are TGTGCCACCAGCAGAGATACAGGTGCTAACTATGGCTACACCTTC. Full variable domain (remainder filled in from reference TRBV15 and TRBJ1-2): DAMVIQNPRYQVTQFGKPVTLSCSQTLNHNVMYWYQQKSSQAPKLLFHYYDKDFNNEADTPDNFQSRRPNTSFCFLDIRSPGLGDTAMYLCATSRDTGANYGYTFGSGTRLTVV.

The rearrangement uses TRBV18 and TRBJ1-1; 9 positions agree with TRBD1. The germline V gene has CDR1 KGHSH and CDR2 LQKENI. There are 14 residues in the CDR3. V gave up 3 bases and J gave up 5 bases; unmatched junction bases: 4. The CDR3 loop reads CASSPIQGATEAFF. CDR3 DNA: TGTGCCAGCTCACCGATACAGGGGGCAACTGAAGCTTTCTTT. The full variable domain, its missing parts supplied by reference TRBV18 and TRBJ1-1, is NAGVMQNPRHLVRRRGQEARLRCSPMKGHSHVYWYRQLPEEGLKFMVYLQKENIIDESGMPKERFSAEFPKEGPSILRIQQVVRGDSAAYFCASSPIQGATEAFFGQGTRLTVV.

The chain employs TRBV11-2 and TRBJ2-7; D possibly corresponds to TRBD2 (5 bases). The CDR3 contains 15 residues. Germline CDR1 and CDR2: SGHAT and FQNNGV. With 3 bases removed from V and 1 base from J, the gap between germline ends came to 13 bases. CDR3 residues: CASSLSGAVSYEQYF. The CDR3 coding sequence is TGTGCCAGCAGCTTGAGCGGAGCGGTTTCCTACGAGCAGTACTTC.

This sequence joins TRBV11-2 and TRBJ1-2, with 11 bases matching TRBD1. The CDR3 is made up of 18 amino acids. From germline, CDR1 is SGHAT and CDR2 FQNNGV. V lost 2 bases to trimming and J lost 3 bases; unmatched junction nucleotides: 11. The CDR3 sequence is CASSLSSIGTGGDYGYTF. Written as DNA, the CDR3 is TGTGCCAGCAGCTTATCGTCAATAGGGACAGGGGGAGACTATGGCTACACCTTC.

V gene TRBV19 combines with J gene TRBJ2-2; D is unclear. Trimming pared 0 bases from V and 4 bases from J, leaving 6 bases between. Germline CDR1 reads LNHDA; CDR2 reads SQIVND (reference sequence). CDR3 length: 14 amino acids. CDR3 nucleotide sequence: TGTGCCAGTAGTATAGATCGAGGCACCGGGGAGCTGTTTTTT. Amino acids: CASSIDRGTGELFF.

This chain uses TRBV6-5 with TRBJ1-5; 8 bases fit TRBD1. Trimming cost V 6 bases and J 1 base; bases outside gene matches: 5. The germline gives CDR1 MNHEY, CDR2 SVGAGI. This CDR3 is 15 amino acids long. CDR3 region: CASSLQGASNQPQHF. The CDR3 DNA sequence: TGTGCCAGCAGCCTGCAGGGGGCGAGCAATCAGCCCCAGCATTTT.

On this clone itself: The same CDR3 is also encoded by other DNA sequences in this sample. The rearrangement uses TRBV21-1 and TRBJ1-5. TRBV21-1 has pseudogene status. The CDR3 has 16 residues. CDR3 loop: CASSMEGRGGNQPQHF. CDR3 DNA: TGTGCCAGCAGCATGGAGGGGCGGGGGGGCAATCAGCCCCAGCATTTT.

The chain is built from TRBV29-1 and TRBJ1-1; D gene ambiguous. CDR3 size: 11 residues. The ends were cut back, 4 bases at V and 4 bases at J, with 7 bases in the middle. Germline assignment: CDR1 SQVTM and CDR2 ANQGSEA. In DNA, the CDR3 is TGCAGCGTTGCATCTTCCACTGAAGCTTTCTTT. Its translation is CSVASSTEAFF.

The chain links TRBV18 to TRBJ2-3; 8 bases map to TRBD2. Trimming took 6 bases from V and 2 from J; bases not matched to a gene: 16. The CDR3 loop spans 18 amino acids. Per germline, CDR1 KGHSH and CDR2 LQKENI. CDR3 nucleotides: TGTGCCAGCTCTGGGGGGCCCCCAGCGGGGGCGTCCACAGATACGCAGTATTTT. As protein: CASSGGPPAGASTDTQYF. Full variable domain (outside the CDR3, taken from reference TRBV18 and TRBJ2-3): NAGVMQNPRHLVRRRGQEARLRCSPMKGHSHVYWYRQLPEEGLKFMVYLQKENIIDESGMPKERFSAEFPKEGPSILRIQQVVRGDSAAYFCASSGGPPAGASTDTQYFGPGTRLTVL.

This chain links TRBV27 with TRBJ2-5; 12 nucleotides match TRBD2. This CDR3 comprises 16 residues. The junction had 6 bases not matched to a gene; V was cut back by 4 bases and J by 3 bases. CDR1 and CDR2 (germline): MNHEY, SMNVEV (reference sequence). CDR3 sequence reads: CASSSLTSGGKETQYF. CDR3 nucleotide sequence: TGTGCCAGCAGTTCCCTAACTAGCGGGGGGAAAGAGACCCAGTACTTC.

The V gene is TRBV5-1, the J gene TRBJ2-3, with 9 bases fitting TRBD1. Looked up from germline, CDR1 is SGHRS and CDR2 is YFSETQ. The CDR3 consists of 15 residues. Trimming at V came to 4 bases and at J to 4 bases, leaving 7 bases not matched to a gene. DNA of the CDR3: TGCGCCAGCAGCCCCGGGACAGGGAGGGCAGATACGCAGTATTTT. This translates into CASSPGTGRADTQYF.

This clone was observed once. This chain connects TRBV24-1 to TRBJ2-7; TRBD1 aligns across 8 bases. The CDR3 is made up of 15 amino acids. V shed 2 bases and J 6 bases; nucleotides not matched to a gene: 8. CDR1 is KGHDR, CDR2 SFDVKD, per germline. The CDR3 nucleotides read TGTGCCACCAGTGATTGGACAGGGACGGCCACCGAGCAGTACTTC. Protein sequence: CATSDWTGTATEQYF.

The chain has TRBV18 and TRBJ1-6, with 9 bases lining up with TRBD1. Per the germline V gene, CDR1 is KGHSH and CDR2 is LQKENI. The ends lost 6 bases at V and 7 bases at J; junction bases unmatched: 4. The CDR3 spans 14 residues. The CDR3: CASSRTGENSPLHF. CDR3 DNA: TGTGCCAGCTCGCGGACAGGGGAAAATTCACCCCTCCACTTT.

This clone was found once. This chain connects TRBV28 to TRBJ1-3, with D maybe TRBD1 (6 bases). Germline CDR1 is MDHEN and CDR2 is SYDVKM. Trimming shortened V by 7 bases and J by 0 bases, and 16 bases separated the two germline ends. The length of the CDR3 is 16 residues. The CDR3: CASTPGQTSSGNTIYF. The CDR3 coding sequence is TGTGCCAGCACCCCCGGACAGACAAGCTCTGGAAACACCATATATTTT.

This clone has just one count. The DNA for the CDR3 is TGCAGTGCTAGAGATCAAGGATTCTCCACCTTC. Its protein is CSARDQGFSTF. The chain employs TRBV20-1 and TRBJ1-2, with D uncertain. Trimming cost V 0 bases and J 13 bases, with 12 bases left between them. Germline V CDR1 and CDR2: DFQATT, SNEGSKA (reference sequence). The CDR3 loop spans 11 amino acids.

The chain is built from TRBV2 and TRBJ1-5; weak D call: TRBD1 (5 bases). The germline gives CDR1 SNHLY, CDR2 FYNNEI. V was pared by 6 bases and J by 7 bases, with 13 bases between. The CDR3 is 13 residues long. CDR3 in amino acids: CASRPPGLQPQHF. The CDR3 DNA follows: TGTGCCAGCAGGCCACCGGGACTCCAGCCCCAGCATTTT. Based on the CDR3 plus reference TRBV2 and TRBJ1-5, the full variable domain is EPEVTQTPSHQVTQMGQEVILRCVPISNHLYFYWYRQILGQKVEFLVSFYNNEISEKSEIFDDQFSVERPDGSNFTLKIRSTKLEDSAMYFCASRPPGLQPQHFGDGTRLSIL.